Each of the 18 T cell receptor beta chains below was sequenced from the same sample in a study of T cells in Graves' hyperthyroidism and ophthalmopathy (dated by TCRdb to 2018 to 2020). To prepare the library, multiplex PCR was applied. This sample was sequenced with an Illumina HiSeq 2000. The TCR beta CDR3 regions were amplified from RNA transcripts. For the first round of RT-PCR on the TCR CDR3, the HTBI primer set was used together with the Qiagen OneStep RT-PCR kit. Starting from the raw public reads, TCRdb applied fastp trimming at Q25, assembled clones with MiXCR and retained in-frame beta chains. CDR3 protein sequences are deduplicated, and each keeps its most common genes and DNA. The sample has hundreds of thousands of distinct CDR3 sequences on record, 22% of them singletons. Under 55% of the sample is held by the ten biggest clonotypes. The sequencing input was blood. The receptors were sampled from a woman in her seventies with Graves' ophthalmopathy.

This clonotype showed up many times. V usage is TRBV28 and J usage is TRBJ2-7; 10 bases agree with TRBD1. Germline-derived CDR1 and CDR2 are MDHEN and SYDVKM. The CDR3 is made up of 15 amino acids. Trimming at V came to 8 bases and at J to 3 bases, leaving 10 bases not matched to a gene. CDR3 sequence (DNA): TGTGCCAGCGGACAGGGGGTAGTGAAGGGCTACGAGCAGTACTTC. Translation: CASGQGVVKGYEQYF.

The chain employs TRBV12-3 or TRBV12-4 and TRBJ2-1, with D perhaps TRBD2 (5 bases). The CDR3 is 11 residues long. Trimming cost V 5 bases and J 10 bases, with 9 bases left between them. The CDR3 here is CASSILEEQFF. The CDR3 nucleotides are TGTGCCAGCAGTATACTAGAGGAGCAGTTCTTC.

Written as DNA, the CDR3 is TGTGCCAGCAGCTTAGTGACAGGGCAATCCTACGAGCAGTACTTC. This gives the protein CASSLVTGQSYEQYF. The chain combines TRBV11-1 with TRBJ2-7, with 7 positions matching TRBD1. J lost 1 base, V lost 1 base, and 4 bases had no gene match. The germline V gene encodes CDR1 SGHAT and CDR2 FQDESV (reference sequence). The CDR3 totals 15 residues.

This clonotype has at least ten counts. V and J are TRBV20-1 and TRBJ2-7; D possibly corresponds to TRBD2 (6 bases). The CDR3 contains 13 residues. Trimming cost V 1 base and J 0 bases, with 7 bases left between them. Germline V gene lookup returns CDR1 DFQATT and CDR2 SNEGSKA (reference sequence). The CDR3 region is CSARGRGSYEQYF. The DNA for the CDR3 is TGCAGTGCTAGAGGGCGGGGCTCCTACGAGCAGTACTTC.

The chain employs TRBV6-4 and TRBJ2-2; D unclear. The CDR3 has 14 residues. Trimming took 2 bases from V and 5 from J, leaving 9 bases between them. The V gene's germline CDR1 is MRHNA and CDR2 SNTAGT. The CDR3 is CASSDTSRTGELFF. CDR3 bases: TGTGCCAGCAGTGACACCTCGAGGACCGGGGAGCTGTTTTTT.

This clonotype was detected a few times. The chain couples TRBV5-6 to TRBJ1-2; the match to TRBD1 covers 9 bases. V was pared by 3 bases and J by 8 bases, with 8 bases of the junction left unmatched. The CDR3 is 14 amino acids. Germline lookup yields CDR1 SGHDT and CDR2 YYEEEE. DNA of the CDR3: TGTGCCAGCAGCTATTCGGGACAGGGCGGCGGCTACACCTTC. It specifies CASSYSGQGGGYTF. Full variable domain (missing parts from reference TRBV5-6 and TRBJ1-2): DAGVTQSPTHLIKTRGQQVTLRCSPKSGHDTVSWYQQALGQGPQFIFQYYEEEERQRGNFPDRFSGHQFPNYSSELNVNALLLGDSALYLCASSYSGQGGGYTFGSGTRLTVV.

The rearrangement uses TRBV15 and TRBJ2-1; D call uncertain. The germline V and J ends were trimmed by 1 base and 1 base, with 8 bases remaining between them. CDR1 and CDR2 from the germline V gene are LNHNV and YYDKDF (reference sequence). The CDR3 loop spans 15 amino acids. CDR3 protein: CATSRAEVSYNEQFF. For the CDR3, the DNA is TGTGCCACCAGCAGAGCAGAAGTGTCCTACAATGAGCAGTTCTTC.

The table lists this clonotype with a few counts. The V call is TRBV9, the J call TRBJ2-1, with TRBD2 matching over 10 bases. Germline V gives CDR1 SGDLS, CDR2 YYNGEE. The V and J ends lost 1 base and 7 bases, in that order; junction bases with no gene match: 11. CDR3 length: 17 amino acids. This chain's CDR3 is CASSVPQRAGGTNEQFF. The CDR3, as DNA: TGTGCCAGCAGCGTACCCCAGAGAGCGGGAGGGACTAATGAGCAGTTCTTC.

The chain employs TRBV4-1 and TRBJ2-7, with 10 positions matching TRBD2. The CDR3 runs to 18 residues. V lost 1 base, J lost 3 bases, and 12 bases stayed unmatched. Germline CDR1 reads MGHRA; CDR2 reads YSYEKL. The CDR3 protein is CASSQGHPGTSAIYEQYF. Written as DNA, the CDR3 is TGCGCCAGCAGCCAAGGGCACCCCGGGACTAGCGCAATCTACGAGCAGTACTTC.

This clonotype was observed a few times. The chain couples TRBV6-1 to TRBJ2-5; 10 bases line up with TRBD2. With 2 bases clipped from V and 1 base from J, the junction kept 10 bases outside the gene matches. The CDR3 covers 18 residues. Looked up from germline, CDR1 is MNHNS and CDR2 is SASEGT. The CDR3 region is CASSENPLTSGFQETQYF. In nucleotides, the CDR3 is TGTGCCAGCAGTGAAAATCCCCTGACTAGCGGGTTCCAAGAGACCCAGTACTTC.

The sample holds many counts of this clonotype. The V and J genes are TRBV2 and TRBJ2-3; the match to TRBD2 covers 12 bases. Germline V gives CDR1 SNHLY, CDR2 FYNNEI. With V trimmed by 6 bases and J by 1 base, 8 bases remained unmatched. The CDR3 totals 17 residues. CDR3 nucleotide sequence: TGTGCCAGCAGGCCGGGACTAGCGGGTATCGGCACAGATACGCAGTATTTT. This encodes CASRPGLAGIGTDTQYF.

This clonotype was counted between two and nine times. The chain has TRBV2 and TRBJ2-1; TRBD2 matches at 7 bases. CDR3 length: 14 residues. Germline values: CDR1 SNHLY, CDR2 FYNNEI. Trimming at V came to 4 bases and at J to 5 bases, leaving 5 bases not matched to a gene. The CDR3 is CASSVSLADNEQFF. CDR3 nucleotide sequence: TGTGCCAGCAGTGTTTCCCTAGCGGACAATGAGCAGTTCTTC.

This chain joins TRBV28 and TRBJ1-3; no reliable D call. Trimming stripped 7 bases from V and 0 bases from J, with 10 bases between. Germline-derived CDR1 and CDR2 are MDHEN and SYDVKM. The CDR3 spans 14 residues. CDR3 DNA sequence: TGTGCCAGCACCTTTGGGTACTCTGGAAACACCATATATTTT. This gives the protein CASTFGYSGNTIYF.

The rearrangement links TRBV13 to TRBJ1-2; maybe TRBD1 (5 bases). CDR1 is PRHDT and CDR2 is FYEKMQ in the germline V gene (reference sequence). The CDR3 is 14 amino acids. V was shortened by 1 base and J by 9 bases, with 15 bases between the two germline ends. CDR3 region: CASSLDPRARSYTF. For the CDR3, the DNA is TGTGCCAGCAGCTTAGACCCCAGGGCAAGGAGCTACACCTTC.

J is TRBJ2-1 and V is TRBV20-1, with unresolved D. V lost 5 bases and J lost 6, with 11 bases in between. The CDR3 extends over 12 amino acids. CDR1 and CDR2 (germline): DFQATT, SNEGSKA (reference sequence). This CDR3 is CSAPVSSNEQFF. CDR3 DNA sequence: TGCAGTGCTCCCGTCAGTTCCAATGAGCAGTTCTTC.

This clonotype was detected many times. This chain links TRBV2 with TRBJ1-2; D not resolved. Germline V gene data show CDR1 as SNHLY and CDR2 as FYNNEI. The ends were cut back, 4 bases at V and 4 bases at J, with 4 bases in the middle. This CDR3 is 11 amino acids long. CDR3 bases: TGTGCCAGCAGTGTGGGCTATGGCTACACCTTC. Protein: CASSVGYGYTF.

The sample holds a few counts of this clonotype. The V call is TRBV6-1, the J call TRBJ1-1; TRBD1 is a possible D gene (5 bases). CDR3 size: 13 residues. The V gene's germline CDR1 is MNHNS and CDR2 SASEGT. V gave up 6 bases and J gave up 3 bases, with 11 bases separating them. The CDR3 is CASRRTLDTEAFF. In DNA, the CDR3 is TGTGCCAGCAGACGGACACTCGACACTGAAGCTTTCTTT.

This clonotype occurred a few times. The genes are TRBV6-1 and TRBJ1-4; 7 bases line up with TRBD1. This CDR3 is 14 amino acids long. Germline trimming cut 6 bases from V and 5 bases from J; bases unmatched to any gene: 6. Looked up from germline, CDR1 is MNHNS and CDR2 is SASEGT. The CDR3 sequence: CASSLGQTNEKLFF. CDR3 sequence (DNA): TGTGCCAGCAGCCTGGGACAGACCAATGAAAAACTGTTTTTT.